The clone carrying this T cell receptor (beta chain) was seen ten or more times. What it recognizes is unknown. Sequence at one end of the junction differs from germline and may be a read error. During its preparation, the TCRbeta library received unique molecular identifiers. Using its own MiXCR run on the PCR reads, TCRdb lists one record per CDR3 protein. This sample has about 980,000 distinct CDR3 sequences, with about 29% found just once. This CDR3 is built from 13 residues. Germline CDR1 LGHNA, CDR2 YSLEER. These data belong to a study of T-cell reconstitution after alpha-beta-depleted transplantation in children. Study-level results: About two months after transplant, alpha-beta T cells reportedly came from several hundred expanded graft clones. In some patients, recipient T cells and intrathymic progenitors surviving conditioning explained high day-60 diversity.

The rearrangement uses TRBV4-3 and TRBJ2-7; D gene unclear. Specimen: PBMCs, mostly from graft donor cells, collected 360 days after TCRalphabeta/CD19-depleted stem cell transplant. The TCR comes from a boy under two years old who had a stem cell transplant for SCID, so the T cells may come from the graft donor. CDR3 residues: CASSQDYSYEQYF. CDR3 DNA sequence: TGTGCCAGCAGCCAAGATTACTCCTACGAGCAGTACTTC.